Following are 24 T cell receptor beta chains from one sample sequenced in a study of tissue T cells after allogeneic stem cell transplantation. Regarding time point: mouse harvest day 14 after allogeneic transplant. Each mouse received 10^7 T-cell-depleted marrow cells plus 10^6 splenic CD5+ T cells by tail vein. Profiled with immunoSEQ multiplex PCR; TCRdb holds only in-frame clones, not every one. The sample has approximately 4,200 clones; 45% are singletons. Specimen: gut tissue. The receptors were sampled from a female BALB/c mouse given C57BL/6 T cells with graft-versus-host disease after an allogeneic hematopoietic cell transplant.

Only a few counts were recorded for this clone. Gene names are mouse gene names. The read terminates 1 residue before the CDR3 end, so the remaining end is supplied by the germline J gene. The chain joins TRBV13-3 to TRBJ2-7; D may be TRBD1 (6 bases). Trimming took off 5 bases at V and 0 bases at J, with 9 bases between the two ends. Germline lookup yields CDR1 NNHDY and CDR2 SYVADS. CDR3 length equals 13 residues. The sequenced CDR3 bases are TGTGCCAGCAGAAGACAGGCCTCCTATGAACAGTAC. Its translation is CASRRQASYEQY. The complete CDR3 sequence is CASRRQASYEQYF.

By frequency in the sample, this clone is medium-sized (0.01 to 0.1%). Gene names and germline refer to mouse. The CDR3 end is not reached by the read, which stops 1 residue before it; the germline J gene fills it in. V gene TRBV13-1 combines with J gene TRBJ2-3, with a weak D call TRBD2 (6 bases). Per germline, CDR1 NSHNY and CDR2 SYGAGN. Trimming shortened V by 1 base and J by 3 bases, and 12 bases separated the two germline ends. The CDR3 is made up of 15 amino acids. This CDR3 is CASSDTGGEAETLYF. Incomplete CDR3 DNA: TGTGCCAGCAGTGATACGGGGGGAGAGGCAGAAACGCTGTAT.

Regarding this clone: Its ends do not fully match the called genes, so a read error is possible. Mouse gene names apply. Sequencing ends 1 residue short of the CDR3 end; the germline J gene provides the rest. V and J are TRBV13-1 and TRBJ1-4; D perhaps matches TRBD1 (6 bases). The CDR3 runs to 15 residues. Germline CDR1 is NSHNY and CDR2 is SYGAGN. CDR3 protein: CASGDARGTNERLFF. The sequenced CDR3 bases are TGTGCCAGCGGTGATGCGAGGGGGACCAACGAAAGATTATTT.

This clone was recorded a few times. Gene names follow the mouse nomenclature. Read coverage stops 1 residue before the CDR3 terminus; the germline J gene supplies the remainder. The chain is built from TRBV13-2 and TRBJ2-5; D uncertain. The ends were cut back, 0 bases at V and 0 bases at J, with 5 bases in the middle. The germline CDR1 and CDR2 sequences are NNHNN and SYGAGS (reference sequence). The CDR3 spans 14 residues. Incomplete CDR3 DNA: TGTGCCAGCGGTGATGTCTTTAACCAAGACACCCAGTAC. Its translation is CASGDVFNQDTQY. The whole CDR3 protein is CASGDVFNQDTQYF.

This clone appeared a few times. Gene names refer to mouse genes. The read terminates 1 residue before the CDR3 end, so the remaining end is supplied by the germline J gene. The chain joins TRBV5 to TRBJ1-3; D is unresolved. The V end lost 0 bases, the J end lost 0 bases, and 6 bases lay between the germline ends. The CDR3 covers 15 residues. Germline CDR1 is LGHNA and CDR2 is YNLKQL (reference sequence). The CDR3 spells CASSQESVSGNTLYF. Partial CDR3 DNA: TGTGCCAGCAGCCAAGAATCAGTTTCTGGAAATACGCTCTAT.

Of note for this clone: Gene names denote mouse genes. The DNA ends 1 residue before the CDR3 does, and the rest of the CDR3 is filled in from the germline J gene. This chain connects TRBV12-2 to TRBJ1-4, with 9 bases matching TRBD1. Germline-derived CDR1 and CDR2 are SGHLS and HYDKME. This CDR3 is 16 amino acids long. Trimming at V came to 0 bases and at J to 1 base, leaving 2 bases not matched to a gene. CDR3: CASSLDRGGSNERLFF. CDR3 DNA, as far as it was read: TGTGCCAGCTCTCTCGACAGGGGGGGTTCCAACGAAAGATTATTT.

Concerning this clone itself: Each gene name is a mouse one. CDR3 sequence reads: CASSRTASAETLYF. The CDR3 bases that were read are TGTGCCAGCTCCCGGACTGCTAGTGCAGAAACGCTGTAT. The chain uses TRBV12-2 and TRBJ2-3; D is possibly TRBD2 (6 bases). The read halts 1 residue ahead of the CDR3 end, with the missing end drawn from the germline J gene. The CDR3 has 14 amino acids. Trimming cost V 4 bases and J 0 bases, with 10 bases left between them. From germline, CDR1 is SGHLS and CDR2 HYDKME.

This clone turned up a few times. Mouse gene names and germline throughout. The missing CDR3 end, 1 residue past where the read stops, is filled in from the germline J gene. V gene TRBV20 combines with J gene TRBJ1-5, with 10 nucleotides matching TRBD1. Germline V gene lookup returns CDR1 GFQATS and CDR2 STVNSAI. CDR3 size: 13 residues. The J segment lost 5 bases and the V segment lost 6 bases, leaving 4 bases of the junction unmatched. CDR3 protein: CGATGTGDQAPLF. The CDR3 bases that were read are TGTGGTGCCACCGGGACAGGGGACCAGGCTCCGCTT.

In regard to this clone: The gene symbols are mouse symbols. CDR3: CASSFQNTLYF. CDR3 bases read: TGTGCCAGCAGCTTTCAAAACACCTTGTAC. The rearrangement links TRBV4 to TRBJ2-4, with D unclear. The read finishes 1 residue shy of the CDR3 end, and the germline J gene is used to complete it. V gave up 4 bases and J gave up 2 bases, with 1 base separating them. This CDR3 spans 11 amino acids. Germline assignment: CDR1 LGHDT and CDR2 YNNKQL (reference sequence). Based on the CDR3 plus reference TRBV4 and TRBJ2-4, the full variable domain is ETAVFQTPNYHVTQVGNEVSFNCKQTLGHDTMYWYKQDSKKLLKIMFSYNNKQLIVNETVPRRFSPQSSDKAHLNLRIKSVEPEDSAVYLCASSFQNTLYFGAGTRLSVL.

About this clone: Gene names refer to mouse genes. Read data end 1 residue before the CDR3 end; the end is taken from the germline J gene. This chain links TRBV16 with TRBJ2-5; 7 positions match TRBD2. Looked up from germline, CDR1 is SGHSA and CDR2 is FRNQAP. With V trimmed by 0 bases and J by 6 bases, 0 bases remained unmatched. The CDR3 is 13 amino acids. Incomplete CDR3 DNA: TGTGCAAGCAGCTTAGACTGGGGGGACACCCAGTAC. Its protein product is CASSLDWGDTQY. The whole CDR3 reads CASSLDWGDTQYF.

Points on this clone: Gene names refer to mouse genes. The CDR3 end lies 1 residue beyond the end of the read and is filled in from the germline J gene. The chain uses TRBV26 and TRBJ2-1, with 8 bases matching TRBD2. The V gene end was trimmed by 4 bases and the J gene end by 1 base; junction bases not matched to a gene: 3. Germline V lookup: CDR1 KGHPV, CDR2 FQNQEV (reference sequence). CDR3 length: 15 amino acids. The CDR3 sequence: CASSPRLGNYAEQFF. The sequenced CDR3 bases are TGTGCCAGCAGTCCTCGACTGGGGAACTATGCTGAGCAGTTC.

A remark on this clone: Gene names and germline refer to mouse. The CDR3 extends 1 residue past the end of the read, so its final part is completed from the germline J gene. The gene calls are TRBV3 and TRBJ2-1, with D maybe TRBD2 (5 bases). CDR3 length: 14 amino acids. Germline-derived CDR1 and CDR2 are SNHLY and FYNGKV (reference sequence). V lost 1 base and J 1 base, leaving 5 bases between the germline ends. Incomplete CDR3 DNA: TGTGCCAGCAGCTTAGTGGGGAACTATGCTGAGCAGTTC. Its protein is CASSLVGNYAEQF. In full, the CDR3 is CASSLVGNYAEQFF.

As to this clone: Genes and germline are mouse. From the germline J gene comes the end of the CDR3, since the read stops 1 residue before it. V is TRBV20 and J is TRBJ2-4; D remains unclear. CDR1 GFQATS and CDR2 STVNSAI come from the germline V gene. This CDR3 is 12 amino acids long. The V gene lost 2 bases and the J gene lost 0 bases, with 3 bases spanning the gap. The DNA read from the CDR3 is TGTGGTGCTAGGCTCAGTCAAAACACCTTGTAC. Encoded protein: CGARLSQNTLY. The full CDR3 protein is CGARLSQNTLYF. Supplemented by reference TRBV20 and TRBJ2-4, the full variable domain reads GALVYQYPRRTICKSGTSMRMECQAVGFQATSVAWYRQSPQKTFELIALSTVNSAIKYEQNFTQEKFPISHPNLSFSSMTVLNAYLEDRGLYLCGARLSQNTLYFGAGTRLSVL.

Remarks on this clone: Genes and germline are mouse. The sequenced fragment ends 1 residue before the CDR3 boundary, so the rest is inferred from the germline J gene. The chain employs TRBV26 and TRBJ2-7, with TRBD2 matching over 9 bases. Per germline, CDR1 KGHPV and CDR2 FQNQEV (reference sequence). The CDR3 spans 14 residues. The trim removed 4 bases at V and 0 bases at J, leaving 1 base unmatched. CDR3 loop: CASSRLGVSYEQYF. CDR3 bases read: TGTGCCAGCAGTCGACTGGGGGTCTCCTATGAACAGTAC.

This clone was seen a few times. Gene names follow the mouse nomenclature. From the germline J gene comes the end of the CDR3, since the read stops 1 residue before it. This chain connects TRBV29 to TRBJ2-4, with a tentative D call TRBD1 (6 bases). The V end was cut by 0 bases, the J end by 0 bases, with 13 bases between. CDR1 is MSHET and CDR2 is SYDVDS in the germline V gene. The CDR3 spans 17 residues. The CDR3 loop is CASSLSRHRESQNTLYF. The CDR3 bases that were read are TGTGCTAGCAGTTTATCCCGCCACAGGGAAAGTCAAAACACCTTGTAC.

This clone was picked up a small number of times. The genes are named according to mouse. The CDR3 end falls 1 residue outside the read, so it is completed with the germline J gene. The J gene is TRBJ2-7, the V gene TRBV20; a weak D match, TRBD2 (6 bases). Per germline, CDR1 GFQATS and CDR2 STVNSAI. The CDR3 spans 14 residues. V shed 0 bases and J shed 0 bases, with 9 bases lying between them. The CDR3: CGARDWGSSYEQYF. CDR3 bases read: TGTGGTGCTAGGGACTGGGGTAGCTCCTATGAACAGTAC.

With regard to this clone: Gene names denote mouse genes. The CDR3 is CASSPTGGSDYTF. CDR3 bases read: TGTGCCAGCAGCCCGACAGGGGGCTCCGACTACACC. V is TRBV5 and J is TRBJ1-2, with 9 bases aligning to TRBD1. The missing CDR3 end, 1 residue past where the read stops, is filled in from the germline J gene. Unmatched junction bases numbered 1, after V lost 4 bases and J lost 4 bases. Germline assignment: CDR1 LGHNA and CDR2 YNLKQL (reference sequence). The CDR3 runs to 13 residues.

With regard to this clone: Germline and genes here are mouse. The read terminates 1 residue ahead of where the CDR3 ends, so the germline J gene completes it. This chain links TRBV3 with TRBJ2-2; D remains unclear. The CDR3 covers 12 residues. V was pared by 5 bases and J by 3 bases, with 4 bases between. Germline assignment: CDR1 SNHLY and CDR2 FYNGKV (reference sequence). The CDR3 bases that were read are TGTGCCAGCAGCGCCTACACCGGGCAGCTCTAC. Translated, it gives CASSAYTGQLY. The complete CDR3 sequence is CASSAYTGQLYF.

This clone turned up a few times. The gene symbols are mouse symbols. CDR3 amino acids: CSSSQVSGRNSDYTF. CDR3 DNA, as far as it was read: TGCTCCAGCAGTCAAGTATCAGGGAGGAACTCCGACTACACC. V is TRBV23 and J is TRBJ1-2; TRBD1 is taken as the D call from the table, unchecked against the DNA. The observed sequence ends 1 residue before the CDR3 terminus, with the missing tail filled in from the germline J gene. Germline assignment: CDR1 KGHTA and CDR2 FQNQQP. This CDR3 is built from 15 residues.

With regard to this clone: The gene symbols are mouse symbols. The CDR3 end lies 1 residue beyond the end of the read and is filled in from the germline J gene. The chain joins TRBV19 to TRBJ2-1; 9 bases map to TRBD1. V lost 0 bases, J lost 1 base, and 2 bases stayed unmatched. Germline CDR1 is FNHDT and CDR2 is SITEND (reference sequence). The CDR3 has 16 amino acids. CDR3 protein: CASSIGGTGNYAEQFF. The sequenced CDR3 bases are TGTGCCAGCAGTATAGGAGGGACAGGGAACTATGCTGAGCAGTTC.

Comment on this clone: Mouse names are used for the genes. The read terminates 1 residue before the CDR3 end, so the remaining end is supplied by the germline J gene. The V gene is TRBV16, the J gene TRBJ1-2, with TRBD1 matching over 8 bases. Trimming took 5 bases from V and 2 from J; bases not matched to a gene: 1. This CDR3 region has 13 residues. The germline V gene has CDR1 SGHSA and CDR2 FRNQAP. The CDR3 DNA, read in part, is TGTGCAAGCAGCCGACAGGGGAACTCCGACTACACC. Its translation is CASSRQGNSDYT. The complete CDR3 sequence is CASSRQGNSDYTF.

This clone is labeled large. Any gene name here is a mouse gene name. The missing CDR3 end, 1 residue past where the read stops, is filled in from the germline J gene. The rearrangement links TRBV31 to TRBJ2-5, with 11 bases lining up with TRBD2. Germline V CDR1 and CDR2: GKSSPN, SITVG. This CDR3 has 14 amino acids. Unmatched junction bases numbered 4, after V lost 6 bases and J lost 2 bases. This CDR3 is CACNWGGLQDTQYF. CDR3 DNA (partial): TGTGCCTGTAACTGGGGGGGCCTCCAAGACACCCAGTAC.

As concerns this clone: These gene names are mouse names. The DNA read from the CDR3 is TGTGCCAGCAGTCTTCCTCGACTGGGGGGTGTTGTTGAGCAGTTC. Translated: CASSLPRLGGVVEQF. In full, the CDR3 reads CASSLPRLGGVVEQFF. The V gene is TRBV24, the J gene TRBJ2-1; 10 bases agree with TRBD2. The read finishes 1 residue shy of the CDR3 end, and the germline J gene is used to complete it. There are 16 residues in the CDR3. The germline CDR1 and CDR2 sequences are KGHTA and FRNEEI. V dropped 3 bases and J dropped 9; count of bases not matched to a gene: 11.

To note about this clone: Gene names are mouse gene names. The observed sequence ends 1 residue before the CDR3 terminus, with the missing tail filled in from the germline J gene. This chain connects TRBV15 to TRBJ2-2, with D possibly being TRBD2 (6 bases). The CDR3 extends over 14 amino acids. Trimming took 6 bases from V and 4 from J, leaving 12 bases between them. CDR1 and CDR2 (germline): SGHND, FRSKSL. CDR3 amino acids: CASSPTGSTGQLYF. The CDR3 bases that were read are TGTGCCAGCAGCCCGACTGGATCCACCGGGCAGCTCTAC.